This note documents a single T cell receptor beta chain sequence. Its antigen is currently unknown. Described treatment: about 20 received Ad26.COV2.S at low or high dose, single or two shots; about 5 received placebo; per-sample allocation not given. The samples were gathered on day 63 after the first injection of vaccine or placebo. Aged 18-55 years, donor was enrolled in Boston in the early 2020s. Using immunoSEQ multiplex PCR, the repertoire was profiled, and TCRdb retains in-frame clones only, with some absent. The sample has approximately 300,000 clones; approximately 86% are singletons. The record originates from a study of Ad26.COV2.S vaccination and SARS-CoV-2 variants. Looking at the study overall: The study gave Ad26.COV2.S intramuscularly, once or twice 56 days apart.

General study findings and limits: Vaccine recipients posted higher spike-specific TCR breadth than their placebo counterparts. Comparability of non-spike TCR breadth was observed across vaccine and placebo recipients.

The V end was cut by 0 bases, the J end by 6 bases, with 14 bases between. Germline V gives CDR1 SGHVS, CDR2 FQNEAQ. This CDR3 spans 15 amino acids. The clonotype originates from a person between 18 and 59 years old who received the Ad26.COV2.S COVID-19 vaccine or a placebo. V usage is TRBV7-8 and J usage is TRBJ1-2; maybe TRBD1 (5 bases). The sequences come from peripheral blood, collected in a trial of Ad26.COV2.S vaccine versus placebo. This CDR3 is CASSLAFGTGNGYTF. In DNA form, the CDR3 reads TGTGCCAGCAGCTTAGCGTTCGGGACGGGGAATGGCTACACCTTC.